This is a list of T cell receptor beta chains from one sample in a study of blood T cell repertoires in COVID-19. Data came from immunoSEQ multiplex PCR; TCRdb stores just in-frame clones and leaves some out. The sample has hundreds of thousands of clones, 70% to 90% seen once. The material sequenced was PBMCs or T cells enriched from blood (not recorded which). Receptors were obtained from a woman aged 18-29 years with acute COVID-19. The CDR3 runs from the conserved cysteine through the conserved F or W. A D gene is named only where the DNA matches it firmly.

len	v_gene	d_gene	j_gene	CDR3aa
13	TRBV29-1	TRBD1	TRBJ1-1	CSVYLDRAAEAFF
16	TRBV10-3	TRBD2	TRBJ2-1	CAISAQSGGEGNEQFF
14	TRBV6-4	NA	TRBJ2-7	CASFGWRHRNEQYF
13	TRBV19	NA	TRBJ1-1	CASSIGGDGEAFF
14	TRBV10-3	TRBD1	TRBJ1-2	CAIGRQGILWGYTF
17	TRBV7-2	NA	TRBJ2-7	CASSLEGPGVLWYEQYF
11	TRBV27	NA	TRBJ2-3	CASSLEGAQYF
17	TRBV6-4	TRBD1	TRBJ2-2	CASSDSYRTGNTGELFF
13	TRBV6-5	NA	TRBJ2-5	CASSQNREETQYF
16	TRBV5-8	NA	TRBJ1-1	CASSFDRPSRGTEAFF
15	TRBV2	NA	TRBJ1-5	CASSTRGLGREPQHF
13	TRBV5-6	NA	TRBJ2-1	CASSRRGGNEQFF
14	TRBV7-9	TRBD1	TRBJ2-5	CASSRGQTQETQYF
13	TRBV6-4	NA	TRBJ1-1	CASSEAPNTEAFF
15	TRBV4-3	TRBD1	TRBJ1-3	CASSQDRTGRNTIYF
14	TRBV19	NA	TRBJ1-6	CASSTTGHNSPLHF
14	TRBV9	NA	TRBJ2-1	CASSAGGTTDEQFF